A selection of T cell receptor beta chains follows, all from one sample in a study of cytotoxic CD8 clonotypes in ibrutinib-treated CLL. Clones were read by immunoSEQ multiplex PCR, and TCRdb kept only the in-frame ones, dropping some. The data show tens of thousands of clones, with 69% seen just once and 9.5% to 15% held by the top ten. This specimen consisted of PBMCs, obtained after 12 months of ibrutinib treatment. Source of these receptors: a human donor with chronic lymphocytic leukemia. Both conserved end residues are part of each CDR3. The order of the fields is CDR3 length, J gene, clone size, V gene, D gene, CDR3 protein, CDR3 DNA. The D gene is left open where the match is weak. The size entry is marked missing in some rows and otherwise reads once, few, many or a size class.

>11|TRBJ2-2|-|TRBV20-1|-
CSARWNGELFF
TGCAGTGCTCGTTGGAACGGGGAGCTGTTTTTT
>16|TRBJ2-1|-|TRBV7-2|TRBD2
CASSYAGRGIHNEQFF
TGTGCCAGCAGCTACGCTGGGCGGGGGATCCACAATGAGCAGTTCTTC
>13|TRBJ1-3|-|TRBV2|-
CASTRYSGNTIYF
TGTGCCAGCACCAGGTACTCTGGAAACACCATATATTTT
>15|TRBJ1-3|-|TRBV5-1|-
CASSLVGTSGNTIYF
TGCGCCAGCAGCTTGGTGGGCACCTCTGGAAACACCATATATTTT
>16|TRBJ2-1|-|TRBV7-3|TRBD1
CASSHQRTGVRDEQFF
TGTGCCAGCAGCCACCAAAGGACAGGGGTAAGAGATGAGCAGTTCTTC
>16|TRBJ2-3|once|TRBV7-3|TRBD2
CASSSLRRGAGDTQYF
TGTGCCAGCAGCTCTCTTCGGCGGGGGGCCGGGGATACGCAGTATTTT
>14|TRBJ2-3|-|TRBV19|TRBD1
CASSATGKGHTQYF
TGTGCCAGTAGTGCGACAGGGAAGGGGCATACGCAGTATTTT
>13|TRBJ1-2|few|TRBV19|-
CASRHLASYGYTF
TGTGCCAGTAGGCATCTCGCCAGCTATGGCTACACCTTC
>16|TRBJ1-4|-|TRBV25-1|TRBD1
CASSEFRGQVNEKLFF
TGTGCCAGCAGTGAATTTCGCGGACAGGTTAATGAAAAACTGTTTTTT
>13|TRBJ1-4|few|TRBV9|-
CASSVNSNEKLFF
TGTGCCAGCAGCGTAAACAGTAATGAAAAACTGTTTTTT
>14|TRBJ2-1|-|TRBV5-1|TRBD1
CASSSAGGYNEQFF
TGCGCCAGCAGCTCGGCAGGGGGCTACAATGAGCAGTTCTTC
>15|TRBJ1-1|-|TRBV6-5|-
CASSYQGFEATEAFF
TGTGCCAGCAGCTATCAGGGGTTCGAGGCCACTGAAGCTTTCTTT
>22|TRBJ2-5|-|TRBV28|TRBD1
CASSLSPIRSTGGVISQETQYF
TGTGCCAGCAGTTTAAGTCCTATCCGATCGACAGGGGGCGTCATCTCGCAAGAGACCCAGTACTTC
>17|TRBJ2-1|-|TRBV6-1|TRBD2
CASSVAGVAGLSNEQFF
TGTGCCAGCAGTGTCGCGGGGGTGGCAGGTTTGTCCAATGAGCAGTTCTTC
>14|TRBJ1-1|once|TRBV7-2|-
CASSLEGGDTEAFF
TGTGCCAGCAGCTTAGAAGGGGGTGACACTGAAGCTTTCTTT
>14|TRBJ2-7|-|TRBV28|-
CASTQPGFSYEQYF
TGTGCCAGCACCCAGCCTGGGTTCTCCTACGAGCAGTACTTC
>14|TRBJ2-1|-|TRBV7-3|TRBD1
CASSPTDRVDEQFF
TGTGCCAGCAGCCCGACAGACAGGGTGGATGAGCAGTTCTTC
>15|TRBJ2-2|-|TRBV7-9|-
CASSTPGQNTGELFF
TGTGCCAGCAGCACACCGGGACAGAACACCGGGGAGCTGTTTTTT
>15|TRBJ2-3|once|TRBV27|TRBD2
CASSLILAGVDTQYF
TGTGCCAGCAGTTTAATACTAGCGGGGGTGGATACGCAGTATTTT
>13|TRBJ2-7|-|TRBV6-5|-
CASGSPKSYEQYF
TGTGCCAGCGGATCCCCTAAATCCTACGAGCAGTACTTC
>14|TRBJ1-5|-|TRBV19|TRBD1
CASSMRQGLIPQHF
TGTGCCAGTAGTATGCGACAGGGTTTGATCCCCCAGCATTTT
>16|TRBJ2-2|once|TRBV9|TRBD1
CASSVEAGGYTGELFF
TGTGCCAGCAGCGTAGAGGCAGGGGGTTACACCGGGGAGCTGTTTTTT
>16|TRBJ2-2|-|TRBV6-6|-
CASTLAGQMNTGELFF
TGTGCCAGCACTCTCGCGGGACAAATGAACACCGGGGAGCTGTTTTTT
>12|TRBJ2-3|once|TRBV5-4|-
CASSPNADTQYF
TGTGCCAGCAGCCCGAACGCAGATACGCAGTATTTT
>13|TRBJ2-5|-|TRBV2|TRBD2
CASNLAGGILPYF
TGTGCCAGCAACTTAGCGGGGGGCATCCTACCTTACTTC
>16|TRBJ1-5|once|TRBV5-1|TRBD1
CASSESGTGDHQPQHF
TGCGCCAGCAGCGAAAGCGGGACAGGGGACCATCAGCCCCAGCATTTT
>15|TRBJ2-3|-|TRBV7-9|TRBD2
CASSPRLAGTDTQYF
TGTGCCAGCAGCCCTAGACTAGCCGGCACAGATACGCAGTATTTT
>13|TRBJ1-3|-|TRBV27|-
CASTTGFGNTIYF
TGTGCCAGCACCACAGGTTTTGGAAACACCATATATTTT
>11|TRBJ2-1|-|TRBV20-1|-
CSARVYNEQFF
TGCAGTGCTAGAGTCTACAATGAGCAGTTCTTC
>12|TRBJ1-1|-|TRBV7-2|-
CASSFVLGEAFF
TGTGCCAGCAGCTTTGTGCTAGGCGAAGCTTTCTTT
>14|TRBJ2-7|-|TRBV27|TRBD1
CASSLHRGPYEQYF
TGTGCCAGCAGTTTACACAGGGGGCCATACGAGCAGTACTTC
>16|TRBJ1-1|-|TRBV6-5|-
CASSYSPGVGETEAFF
TGTGCCAGCAGTTACTCCCCAGGGGTTGGGGAAACTGAAGCTTTCTTT
>13|TRBJ2-2|-|TRBV18|-
CASSSQQGRELFF
TGTGCCAGCTCATCCCAACAGGGTAGGGAGCTGTTTTTT
>14|TRBJ2-3|-|TRBV7-3|TRBD2
CASSLLAGEDTQYF
TGTGCCAGCAGCTTACTAGCGGGGGAAGATACGCAGTATTTT
>15|TRBJ2-5|-|TRBV5-6|TRBD1
CASSLTGQVQETQYF
TGTGCCAGCAGCTTAACCGGACAGGTCCAAGAGACCCAGTACTTC
>13|TRBJ1-6|-|TRBV30|-
CAWRGQYNSPLHF
TGTGCCTGGAGAGGACAGTATAATTCACCCCTCCACTTT
>16|TRBJ1-5|-|TRBV4-1|-
CASSQEGTSRFEPQHF
TGCGCCAGCAGCCAAGAAGGGACGAGTAGGTTCGAGCCCCAGCATTTT
>15|TRBJ1-3|-|TRBV6-1|-
CASSEWAASGNTIYF
TGTGCCAGCAGTGAATGGGCAGCCTCTGGAAACACCATATATTTT
>14|TRBJ1-1|few|TRBV10-3|TRBD1
CAISGTGANTEAFF
TGTGCCATCAGCGGGACAGGCGCGAACACTGAAGCTTTCTTT